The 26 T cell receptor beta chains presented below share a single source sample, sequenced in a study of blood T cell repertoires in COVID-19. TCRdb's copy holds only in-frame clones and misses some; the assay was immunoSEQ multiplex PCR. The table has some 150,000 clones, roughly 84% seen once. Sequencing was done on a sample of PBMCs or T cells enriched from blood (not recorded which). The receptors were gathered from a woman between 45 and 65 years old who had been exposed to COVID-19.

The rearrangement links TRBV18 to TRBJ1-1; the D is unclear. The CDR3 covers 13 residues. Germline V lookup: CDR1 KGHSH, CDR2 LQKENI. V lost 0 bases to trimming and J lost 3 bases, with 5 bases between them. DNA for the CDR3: TGTGCCAGCTCACCACCGTCCTACACTGAAGCTTTCTTT. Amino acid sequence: CASSPPSYTEAFF.

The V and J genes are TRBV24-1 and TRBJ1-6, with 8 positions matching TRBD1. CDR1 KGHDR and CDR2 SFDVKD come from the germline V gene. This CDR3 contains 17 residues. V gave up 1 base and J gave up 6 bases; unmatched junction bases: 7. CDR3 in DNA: TGTGCCACCAGTGATTTACGACAGGGGATAGGTAATTCACCCCTCCACTTT. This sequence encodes CATSDLRQGIGNSPLHF.

DNA of the CDR3: TGTGCCATCAGCCCCGGAGGGAACACTGAAGCTTTCTTT. Residues: CAISPGGNTEAFF. The chain couples TRBV10-3 to TRBJ1-1; D not certain. Germline V gene lookup returns CDR1 ENHRY and CDR2 SYGVKD. There are 13 residues in the CDR3. Trimming pared 6 bases from V and 1 base from J, leaving 9 bases between.

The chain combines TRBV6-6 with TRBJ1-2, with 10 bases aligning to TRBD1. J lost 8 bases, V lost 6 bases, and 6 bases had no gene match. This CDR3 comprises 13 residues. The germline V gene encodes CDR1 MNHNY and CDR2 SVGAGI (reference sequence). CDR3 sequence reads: CASRTTGGDGYTF. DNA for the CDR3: TGTGCCAGCAGAACGACAGGGGGCGACGGCTACACCTTC.

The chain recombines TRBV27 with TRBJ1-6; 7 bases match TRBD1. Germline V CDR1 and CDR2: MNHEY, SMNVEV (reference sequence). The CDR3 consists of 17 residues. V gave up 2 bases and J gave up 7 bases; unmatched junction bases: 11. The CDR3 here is CASSLPGQAGNNSPLHF. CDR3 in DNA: TGTGCCAGCAGTTTACCCGGACAGGCTGGGAACAATTCACCCCTCCACTTT.

As DNA, the CDR3 is TGTGCCAGCAGCCCGATGGCAGGGGGATGGTCTGGGGCCAACGTCCTGACTTTC. Translated: CASSPMAGGWSGANVLTF. The V call is TRBV9, the J call TRBJ2-6; TRBD1 aligns across 7 bases. V shed 4 bases and J 1 base; nucleotides not matched to a gene: 11. Germline V CDR1 and CDR2: SGDLS, YYNGEE. The CDR3 runs to 18 residues.

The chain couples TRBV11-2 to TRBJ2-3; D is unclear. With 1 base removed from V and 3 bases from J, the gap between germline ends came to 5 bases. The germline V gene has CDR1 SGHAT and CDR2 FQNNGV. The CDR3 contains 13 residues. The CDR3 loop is CASSLVRTDTQYF. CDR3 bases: TGTGCCAGCAGCTTAGTTCGGACAGATACGCAGTATTTT. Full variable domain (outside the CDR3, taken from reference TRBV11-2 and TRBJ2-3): EAGVAQSPRYKIIEKRQSVAFWCNPISGHATLYWYQQILGQGPKLLIQFQNNGVVDDSQLPKDRFSAERLKGVDSTLKIQPAKLEDSAVYLCASSLVRTDTQYFGPGTRLTVL.

The CDR3 protein is CASRTVGQGANEQYF. The CDR3 DNA follows: TGCGCCAGCAGGACTGTCGGGCAGGGGGCTAACGAGCAGTACTTC. V usage is TRBV4-1 and J usage is TRBJ2-7; 8 bases align to TRBD1. Trimming took 6 bases from V and 5 from J; bases not matched to a gene: 12. CDR3 length: 15 amino acids. The germline CDR1 and CDR2 sequences are MGHRA and YSYEKL.

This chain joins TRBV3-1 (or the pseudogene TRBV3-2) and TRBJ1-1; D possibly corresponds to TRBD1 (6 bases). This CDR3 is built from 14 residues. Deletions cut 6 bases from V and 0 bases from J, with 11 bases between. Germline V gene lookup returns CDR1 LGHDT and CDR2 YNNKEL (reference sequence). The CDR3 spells CASRPGTLNTEAFF. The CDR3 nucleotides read TGTGCCAGCAGGCCCGGGACATTGAACACTGAAGCTTTCTTT.

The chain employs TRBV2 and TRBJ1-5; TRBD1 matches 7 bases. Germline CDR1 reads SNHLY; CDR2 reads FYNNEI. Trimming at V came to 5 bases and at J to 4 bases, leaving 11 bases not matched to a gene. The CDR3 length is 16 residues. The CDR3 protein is CASSRVQGTGNQPQHF. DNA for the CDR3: TGTGCCAGCAGTCGTGTACAGGGGACGGGGAATCAGCCCCAGCATTTT.

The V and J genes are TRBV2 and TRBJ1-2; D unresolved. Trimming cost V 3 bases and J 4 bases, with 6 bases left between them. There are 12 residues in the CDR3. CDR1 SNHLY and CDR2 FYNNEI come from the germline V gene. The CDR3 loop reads CASSDPGYGYTF. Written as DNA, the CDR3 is TGTGCCAGCAGTGATCCCGGCTATGGCTACACCTTC.

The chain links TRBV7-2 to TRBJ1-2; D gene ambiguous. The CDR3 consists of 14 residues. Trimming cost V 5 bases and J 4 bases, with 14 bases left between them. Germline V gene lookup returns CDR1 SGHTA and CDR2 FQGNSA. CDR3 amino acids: CASSPTEGGYGYTF. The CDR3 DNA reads TGTGCCAGCAGCCCGACGGAGGGTGGCTATGGCTACACCTTC.

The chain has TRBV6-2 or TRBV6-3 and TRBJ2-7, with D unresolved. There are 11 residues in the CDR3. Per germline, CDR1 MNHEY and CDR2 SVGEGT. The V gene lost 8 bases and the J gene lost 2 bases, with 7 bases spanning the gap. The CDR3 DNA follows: TGTGCCAGCGGCCCCGCCTACGAGCAGTACTTC. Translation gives CASGPAYEQYF.

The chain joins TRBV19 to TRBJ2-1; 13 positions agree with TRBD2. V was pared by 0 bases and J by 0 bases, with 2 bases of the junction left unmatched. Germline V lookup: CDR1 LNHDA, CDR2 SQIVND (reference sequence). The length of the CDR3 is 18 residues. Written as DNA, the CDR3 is TGTGCCAGTAGTATAGAACTAGCGGGAGGGAGCTCCTACAATGAGCAGTTCTTC. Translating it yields CASSIELAGGSSYNEQFF.

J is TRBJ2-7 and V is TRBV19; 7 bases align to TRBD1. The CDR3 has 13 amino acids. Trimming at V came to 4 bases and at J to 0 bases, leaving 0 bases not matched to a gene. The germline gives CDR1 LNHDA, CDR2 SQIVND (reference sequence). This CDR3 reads CASSRQGSYEQYF. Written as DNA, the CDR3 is TGTGCCAGTAGTAGACAGGGCTCCTACGAGCAGTACTTC. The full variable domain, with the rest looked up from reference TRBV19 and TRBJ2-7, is DGGITQSPKYLFRKEGQNVTLSCEQNLNHDAMYWYRQDPGQGLRLIYYSQIVNDFQKGDIAEGYSVSREKKESFPLTVTSAQKNPTAFYLCASSRQGSYEQYFGPGTRLTVT.

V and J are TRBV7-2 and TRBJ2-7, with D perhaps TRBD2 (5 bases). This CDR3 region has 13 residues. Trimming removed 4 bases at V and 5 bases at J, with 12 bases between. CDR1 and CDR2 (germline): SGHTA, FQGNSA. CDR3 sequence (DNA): TGTGCCAGCAGCTCAAGGCCCGGGAACGAGCAGTACTTC. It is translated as CASSSRPGNEQYF.

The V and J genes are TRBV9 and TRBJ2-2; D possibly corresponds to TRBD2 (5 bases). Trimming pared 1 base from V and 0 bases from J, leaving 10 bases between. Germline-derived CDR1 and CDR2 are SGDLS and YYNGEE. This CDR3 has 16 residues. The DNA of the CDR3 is TGTGCCAGCAGCGTACGGCGGGCCGCGAACACCGGGGAGCTGTTTTTT. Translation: CASSVRRAANTGELFF.

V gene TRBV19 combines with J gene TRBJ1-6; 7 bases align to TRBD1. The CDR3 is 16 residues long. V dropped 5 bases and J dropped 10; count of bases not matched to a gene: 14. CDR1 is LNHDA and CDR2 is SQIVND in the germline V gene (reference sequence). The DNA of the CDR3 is TGTGCCAGTAGTTTTGGACAGGCCGGGCCTGGCTCACCCCTCCACTTT. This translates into CASSFGQAGPGSPLHF.

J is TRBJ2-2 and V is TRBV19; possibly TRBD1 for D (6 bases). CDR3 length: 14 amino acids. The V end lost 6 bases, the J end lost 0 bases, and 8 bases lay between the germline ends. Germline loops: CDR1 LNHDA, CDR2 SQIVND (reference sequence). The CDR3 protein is CASRTGPNTGELFF. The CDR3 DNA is TGTGCCAGTAGGACAGGACCGAACACCGGGGAGCTGTTTTTT.

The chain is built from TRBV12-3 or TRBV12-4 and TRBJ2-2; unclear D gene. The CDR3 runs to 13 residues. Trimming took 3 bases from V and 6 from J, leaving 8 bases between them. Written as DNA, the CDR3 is TGTGCCAGCAGTTTGGTGGGCTCCGGGGAGCTGTTTTTT. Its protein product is CASSLVGSGELFF.

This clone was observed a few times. The CDR3 DNA follows: TGTGCCAGCAGCCCAAGGGACAGGGGGGTCTCTGGAAACACCATATATTTT. Translation gives CASSPRDRGVSGNTIYF. The V and J genes are TRBV3-1 (or the pseudogene TRBV3-2) and TRBJ1-3; 11 bases align to TRBD1. This CDR3 has 17 residues. CDR1 and CDR2 (germline): LGHDT, YNNKEL (reference sequence). The trim removed 4 bases at V and 0 bases at J, leaving 5 bases unmatched.

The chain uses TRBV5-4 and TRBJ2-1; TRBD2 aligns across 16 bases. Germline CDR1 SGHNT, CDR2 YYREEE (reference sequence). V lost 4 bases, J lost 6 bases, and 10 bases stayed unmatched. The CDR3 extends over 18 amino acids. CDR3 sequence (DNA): TGTGCCAGCAGCCCCGGGACTAGCGGGAGGGCCGTATCCAATGAGCAGTTCTTC. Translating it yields CASSPGTSGRAVSNEQFF.

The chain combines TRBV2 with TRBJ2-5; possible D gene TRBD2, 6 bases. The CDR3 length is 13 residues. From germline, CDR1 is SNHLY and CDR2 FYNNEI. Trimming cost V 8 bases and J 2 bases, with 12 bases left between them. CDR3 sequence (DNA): TGTGCCAGCGGGGGGACTTTTCAAGAGACCCAGTACTTC. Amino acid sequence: CASGGTFQETQYF.

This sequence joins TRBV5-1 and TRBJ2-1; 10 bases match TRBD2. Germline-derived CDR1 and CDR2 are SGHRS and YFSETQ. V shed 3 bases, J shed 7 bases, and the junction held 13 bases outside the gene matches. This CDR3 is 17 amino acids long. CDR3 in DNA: TGCGCCAGCAGCTCACACCTAGTAGCGGGGGGTGCAAATGAGCAGTTCTTC. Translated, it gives CASSSHLVAGGANEQFF. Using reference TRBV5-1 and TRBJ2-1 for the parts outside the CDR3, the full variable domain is KAGVTQTPRYLIKTRGQQVTLSCSPISGHRSVSWYQQTPGQGLQFLFEYFSETQRNKGNFPGRFSGRQFSNSRSEMNVSTLELGDSALYLCASSSHLVAGGANEQFFGPGTRLTVL.

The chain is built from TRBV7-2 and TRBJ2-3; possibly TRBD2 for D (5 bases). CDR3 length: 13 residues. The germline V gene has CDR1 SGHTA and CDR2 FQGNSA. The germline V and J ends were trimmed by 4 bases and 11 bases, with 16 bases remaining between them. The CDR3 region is CASSSNIGLLQYF. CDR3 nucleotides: TGTGCCAGCAGCTCAAATATTGGACTCTTGCAGTATTTT. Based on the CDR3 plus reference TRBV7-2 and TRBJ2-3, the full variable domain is GAGVSQSPSNKVTEKGKDVELRCDPISGHTALYWYRQSLGQGLEFLIYFQGNSAPDKSGLPSDRFSAERTGGSVSTLTIQRTQQEDSAVYLCASSSNIGLLQYFGPGTRLTVL.

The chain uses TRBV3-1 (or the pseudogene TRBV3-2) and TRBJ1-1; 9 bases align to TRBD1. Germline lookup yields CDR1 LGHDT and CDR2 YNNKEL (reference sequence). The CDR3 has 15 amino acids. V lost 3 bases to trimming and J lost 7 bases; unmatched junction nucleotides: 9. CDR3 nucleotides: TGTGCCAGCAGCCAGAACCCGGGACAGGGAATTGAAGCTTTCTTT. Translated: CASSQNPGQGIEAFF.